There are a few counts of the clone carrying this T cell receptor beta chain. Antigen unknown. Disease lasting under 3 months, a NOSPECS grade of at least 4, and a Clinical Activity Score of at least 3 were features of the ophthalmopathy patients. These data belong to a study of T cells in Graves' hyperthyroidism and ophthalmopathy. Background on the study: Peripheral blood was collected at initial diagnosis, before any treatment. Study observations and caveats: Most expanded thyroid clonotypes above 0.001 recurred in blood.

The CDR3 length is 17 residues. Germline V lookup: CDR1 LNHDA, CDR2 SQIVND (reference sequence). The V segment lost 4 bases and the J segment 3 bases; nucleotides outside the gene matches: 13. Amplification of TCR beta CDR3 regions used RNA as the template. The HTBI set primed first-round TCR CDR3 RT-PCR. TCRdb ran MiXCR on the multiplex PCR reads and lists one entry per CDR3 protein. The table includes around 530,000 distinct CDR3 sequences, 17% detected once. Sequencing used blood. The TCR was taken from a woman under 30 with Graves' ophthalmopathy. The V and J genes are TRBV19 and TRBJ1-1; 8 bases fit TRBD1. The CDR3: CASSSGQGGVSYTEAFF. The CDR3 nucleotides read TGTGCCAGTAGTAGCGGACAGGGTGGCGTTTCGTACACTGAAGCTTTCTTT. Supplemented by reference TRBV19 and TRBJ1-1, the full variable domain reads DGGITQSPKYLFRKEGQNVTLSCEQNLNHDAMYWYRQDPGQGLRLIYYSQIVNDFQKGDIAEGYSVSREKKESFPLTVTSAQKNPTAFYLCASSSGQGGVSYTEAFFGQGTRLTVV.